The 6 T cell receptor beta chains in this list originate from one sample, sequenced in a study of tumor and adjacent non-tumor tissue in lung cancer. Three rounds of nested PCR, following a modified ARM-PCR protocol, produced the TCRbeta library. One entry per CDR3 protein, called by TCRdb with MiXCR from the multiplex PCR reads. The sample gives about 79,000 distinct CDR3 sequences, around 77% of which show up once; approximately 9.5% is in the top ten. The template was RNA from unsorted bulk tissue. Sequences were obtained from lung tumor tissue. These receptors all stem from a woman between 40 and 50 years old with non-small cell lung cancer.

About this clonotype itself: One junction end disagrees with the germline gene, perhaps due to a read error. J is TRBJ2-7 and V is TRBV11-2, with a tentative D call TRBD1 (6 bases). This CDR3 is 16 amino acids long. Per the germline V gene, CDR1 is SGHAT and CDR2 is FQNNGV. The CDR3 sequence: CASIPLCGQGYYEQYF. The CDR3 bases are TGTGCTAGCATCCCCCTCTGTGGGCAGGGGTACTACGAGCAGTACTTC.

V and J are TRBV5-6 and TRBJ2-1; 11 nucleotides agree with TRBD2. There are 16 residues in the CDR3. V shed 2 bases, J shed 8 bases, and the junction held 9 bases outside the gene matches. In germline, CDR1 is SGHDT, CDR2 YYEEEE. This CDR3 reads CASSFQSLAGGDEQFF. The CDR3 DNA reads TGTGCCAGCAGCTTCCAGTCTCTAGCGGGGGGTGATGAGCAGTTCTTC.

A word on this clonotype: The junction departs from germline at one end; a sequencing error may be responsible. The chain uses TRBV11-3 and TRBJ2-3; no reliable D call. CDR3 length: 13 amino acids. The germline V gene encodes CDR1 SGHNT and CDR2 YENEEA. In DNA form, the CDR3 reads TGTGTCAGCAGCTTTATCCTCACAGATACGCAGTATTTT. It yields the protein CVSSFILTDTQYF.

About this clonotype: Sequence at one end of the junction differs from germline and may be a read error. V usage is TRBV6-5 and J usage is TRBJ2-3; D is perhaps TRBD1 (5 bases). The CDR3 runs to 13 residues. Germline V gene sequence: CDR1 MNHEY, CDR2 SVGAGI. The chain's CDR3 is CVTQGVVTGTQYF. The DNA of the CDR3 is TGTGTCACTCAGGGTGTAGTAACAGGTACGCAGTATTTT.

About this clonotype itself: One end of the junction fails to match germline, which may point to a read error. This chain joins TRBV11-2 and TRBJ2-5; D might be TRBD2 (6 bases). There are 16 residues in the CDR3. Germline loops: CDR1 SGHAT, CDR2 FQNNGV. The CDR3 protein is CANSLGLQYRGETQYF. The CDR3 bases are TGTGCCAACAGCTTAGGACTACAGTATCGGGGGGAGACCCAGTACTTC.

Note on this clonotype: A clone one base away is much larger, so this may be a read error. Since the CDR3 does not end with the conserved phenylalanine or tryptophan, this likely comes from a read error. The chain is built from TRBV2 and TRBJ2-3; 12 positions match TRBD2. The CDR3 extends over 16 amino acids. J was trimmed by 2 bases and V by 4 bases; bases with no gene match: 4. The germline CDR1 and CDR2 sequences are SNHLY and FYNNEI. The CDR3 is CASSVGLAGITDTQYY. The CDR3 nucleotides read TGTGCCAGCAGTGTTGGACTAGCGGGAATCACAGATACGCAGTATTAT.